Below are 15 T cell receptor beta chains sequenced from a single sample in a study of cytotoxic CD8 clonotypes in ibrutinib-treated CLL. TCRdb's table, derived via immunoSEQ multiplex PCR, lists solely in-frame clones and lacks some. The data show fewer than 90,000 clones, 86% seen once. The starting material was PBMCs, obtained before ibrutinib treatment. These receptors were taken from a human donor with chronic lymphocytic leukemia.

Only one count was recorded for this clone. V is TRBV20-1 and J is TRBJ1-1, with D uncertain. CDR1 DFQATT and CDR2 SNEGSKA come from the germline V gene (reference sequence). This CDR3 contains 11 residues. With 5 bases removed from V and 0 bases from J, the gap between germline ends came to 4 bases. The CDR3 sequence: CSAVMNTEAFF. The CDR3 coding sequence is TGCAGTGCTGTCATGAACACTGAAGCTTTCTTT.

The chain couples TRBV4-1 to TRBJ2-1; 12 positions match TRBD1. The CDR3 spans 19 residues. Germline V gene data show CDR1 as MGHRA and CDR2 as YSYEKL. The V segment lost 1 base and the J segment 7 bases; nucleotides outside the gene matches: 14. DNA for the CDR3: TGCGCCAGCAGCCAAGGGTTGGGACAGGGGGCGGGAGTGACGAATGAGCAGTTCTTC. It yields the protein CASSQGLGQGAGVTNEQFF.

The genes are TRBV9 and TRBJ2-3, with unresolved D. V was pared by 4 bases and J by 2 bases, with 2 bases between. The CDR3 loop spans 11 amino acids. Germline CDR1 is SGDLS and CDR2 is YYNGEE. In DNA form, the CDR3 reads TGTGCCAGCAGCAACACAGATACGCAGTATTTT. Encoded protein: CASSNTDTQYF.

The chain carries TRBV7-2 and TRBJ2-3, with TRBD1 matching over 9 bases. Per germline, CDR1 SGHTA and CDR2 FQGNSA. The V and J ends lost 2 bases and 9 bases, in that order; junction bases with no gene match: 3. The CDR3 consists of 13 residues. The CDR3 sequence: CASSLTGTGTQYF. CDR3 bases: TGTGCCAGCAGCTTAACCGGGACAGGGACGCAGTATTTT. Complete variable domain (other parts from reference TRBV7-2 and TRBJ2-3): GAGVSQSPSNKVTEKGKDVELRCDPISGHTALYWYRQSLGQGLEFLIYFQGNSAPDKSGLPSDRFSAERTGGSVSTLTIQRTQQEDSAVYLCASSLTGTGTQYFGPGTRLTVL.

The chain is built from TRBV5-1 and TRBJ2-7; D perhaps matches TRBD1 (5 bases). With 0 bases removed from V and 2 bases from J, the gap between germline ends came to 9 bases. The CDR3 runs to 14 residues. Germline lookup yields CDR1 SGHRS and CDR2 YFSETQ. CDR3 in amino acids: CASSLGGMAYEQYF. CDR3 bases: TGCGCCAGCAGCTTGGGGGGCATGGCCTACGAGCAGTACTTC.

V and J are TRBV5-1 and TRBJ1-1; 9 nucleotides align to TRBD1. V lost 2 bases and J lost 6; bases outside the gene matches: 8. The germline V gene has CDR1 SGHRS and CDR2 YFSETQ. The CDR3 consists of 15 residues. CDR3 sequence (DNA): TGCGCCAGCAGCTTACCGGGACAGGGCAGCCCTGAAGCTTTCTTT. It translates to CASSLPGQGSPEAFF.

The chain is built from TRBV19 and TRBJ2-7; the match to TRBD1 covers 7 bases. Germline assignment: CDR1 LNHDA and CDR2 SQIVND (reference sequence). V dropped 4 bases and J dropped 3; count of bases not matched to a gene: 3. The length of the CDR3 is 13 residues. CDR3 coding DNA: TGTGCCAGTAGTAGAAACAGGGGCTACGAGCAGTACTTC. This sequence encodes CASSRNRGYEQYF.

The V gene is TRBV27, the J gene TRBJ1-1, with a weak D call TRBD1 (5 bases). The germline CDR1 and CDR2 sequences are MNHEY and SMNVEV (reference sequence). This CDR3 spans 11 amino acids. V lost 11 bases to trimming and J lost 1 base, with 8 bases between them. CDR3 sequence reads: CALGENTEAFF. In DNA form, the CDR3 reads TGTGCCTTAGGGGAGAACACTGAAGCTTTCTTT.

The CDR3 is CACKVTGDYGYTF. CDR3 nucleotide sequence: TGTGCCTGTAAGGTAACCGGCGACTATGGCTACACCTTC. The rearrangement uses TRBV30 and TRBJ1-2; D not certain. Germline CDR1 and CDR2: GTSNPN and SVGIG (reference sequence). V shed 6 bases and J shed 3 bases, with 14 bases lying between them. This CDR3 is 13 amino acids long.

The rearrangement uses TRBV4-3 and TRBJ1-5, with 8 bases identical to TRBD1. Germline V CDR1 and CDR2: LGHNA, YSLEER. The CDR3 sequence is 16 residues long. Unmatched junction bases numbered 8, after V lost 0 bases and J lost 7 bases. In DNA form, the CDR3 reads TGCGCCAGCAGCCAAGATGGAGGACAGGGAAGCCAGCCCCAGCATTTT. As protein: CASSQDGGQGSQPQHF.

This sequence joins TRBV5-4 and TRBJ2-2, with a weak D call TRBD1 (6 bases). The CDR3 extends over 12 amino acids. Germline CDR1 SGHNT, CDR2 YYREEE (reference sequence). V shed 9 bases and J shed 4 bases, with 10 bases lying between them. CDR3 residues: CATKGGTGELFF. CDR3 nucleotide sequence: TGTGCCACGAAAGGGGGCACCGGGGAGCTGTTTTTT.

This clone came up once. The chain has TRBV11-3 and TRBJ2-2; 10 bases are shared with TRBD2. The J segment lost 5 bases and the V segment lost 1 base, leaving 1 base of the junction unmatched. Germline CDR1 and CDR2: SGHNT and YENEEA. The CDR3 sequence is 15 residues long. The CDR3 nucleotides are TGTGCCAGCAGCTTAGTGACTAGCGGGACCGGGGAGCTGTTTTTT. Protein: CASSLVTSGTGELFF.

CDR3 amino acids: CSVHGRPGNTIYF. DNA for the CDR3: TGCAGCGTTCACGGTAGGCCCGGAAACACCATATATTTT. The chain recombines TRBV29-1 with TRBJ1-3; D ambiguous. V was cut by 5 bases and J by 4 bases, with 12 bases left in between. Germline CDR1 is SQVTM and CDR2 is ANQGSEA. This CDR3 is built from 13 residues.

V is TRBV6-1 and J is TRBJ2-3, with 10 bases fitting TRBD2. This CDR3 contains 15 residues. Germline V gene sequence: CDR1 MNHNS, CDR2 SASEGT. The V gene end was trimmed by 8 bases and the J gene end by 3 bases; junction bases not matched to a gene: 8. The CDR3 loop is CASGLAALGTDTQYF. The CDR3 coding sequence is TGTGCCAGCGGACTAGCGGCTCTGGGGACAGATACGCAGTATTTT.

This clone was seen only a few times. The V gene is TRBV5-6, the J gene TRBJ2-7; 7 bases align to TRBD2. The CDR3 totals 15 residues. V gave up 4 bases and J gave up 0 bases; unmatched junction bases: 7. Germline assignment: CDR1 SGHDT and CDR2 YYEEEE. This chain's CDR3 is CASSADPGGSYEQYF. The CDR3 nucleotides are TGTGCCAGCAGCGCCGACCCGGGGGGCTCCTACGAGCAGTACTTC.